A single sample is the source of the 10 T cell receptor beta chains below, sequenced in a study of neurological immune-mediated disorders. TCRdb re-derived calls from the 5' RACE reads in MiXCR, one entry per CDR3 protein. This table has about 55,000 distinct CDR3 sequences, 3% to 4.5% appearing once. Source material: PBMCs. These receptors came from a man aged 60 to 75 with multiple sclerosis.

This clonotype has a count of ten or more. This chain links TRBV7-2 with TRBJ1-5; TRBD1 matches at 9 bases. Germline V lookup: CDR1 SGHTA, CDR2 FQGNSA. The trim removed 5 bases at V and 9 bases at J, leaving 11 bases unmatched. This CDR3 has 15 residues. CDR3 sequence reads: CASSLWTGVLSPQHF. For the CDR3, the DNA is TGTGCCAGCAGCCTTTGGACAGGGGTTTTATCGCCCCAGCATTTT.

This clonotype was recorded at least ten times. The rearrangement uses TRBV5-1 and TRBJ1-2; D perhaps matches TRBD1 (6 bases). V was shortened by 4 bases and J by 2 bases, with 15 bases between the two germline ends. CDR1 is SGHRS and CDR2 is YFSETQ in the germline V gene. The CDR3 length is 15 residues. The CDR3 loop reads CASSNGQGTNYGYTF. The CDR3 coding sequence is TGCGCCAGCAGCAACGGGCAGGGGACCAACTATGGCTACACCTTC.

This clonotype appeared many times. The chain has TRBV5-5 and TRBJ2-3, with 8 bases matching TRBD2. The CDR3 is 16 residues long. Germline CDR1 is SGHKS and CDR2 is YYEKEE (reference sequence). V shed 4 bases and J 0 bases; nucleotides not matched to a gene: 7. The DNA of the CDR3 is TGTGCCAGCAGCCCCTTGGCGGGGGGAAGCACAGATACGCAGTATTTT. Residues: CASSPLAGGSTDTQYF.

This clonotype was observed many times. The chain uses TRBV20-1 and TRBJ1-5, with 7 nucleotides matching TRBD1. From germline, CDR1 is DFQATT and CDR2 SNEGSKA (reference sequence). The junction had 16 bases not matched to a gene; V was cut back by 6 bases and J by 5 bases. CDR3 size: 16 residues. The CDR3 nucleotides are TGCAGTGCCAGCAGGACAGGATCCCCCCGGGATCAGCCCCAGCATTTT. As protein: CSASRTGSPRDQPQHF.

This clonotype has at least ten counts. The chain joins TRBV20-1 to TRBJ1-5; D call uncertain. Germline V gene sequence: CDR1 DFQATT, CDR2 SNEGSKA (reference sequence). V lost 3 bases and J 0 bases, leaving 18 bases between the germline ends. The CDR3 sequence is 17 residues long. The DNA of the CDR3 is TGCAGTGCTAGCCCGCCCGGACGAAGTAATAGCAATCAGCCCCAGCATTTT. This gives the protein CSASPPGRSNSNQPQHF.

This clonotype occurred many times. The chain carries TRBV27 and TRBJ2-1; 7 bases line up with TRBD2. Trimming took 4 bases from V and 3 from J; bases not matched to a gene: 9. The CDR3 is made up of 16 amino acids. Germline V gene lookup returns CDR1 MNHEY and CDR2 SMNVEV (reference sequence). Written as DNA, the CDR3 is TGTGCCAGCAGTTCCACCGTCTGGGACTACTACAATGAGCAGTTCTTC. Amino acid sequence: CASSSTVWDYYNEQFF.

This clonotype has a count of ten or more. The CDR3: CASSTRQPQHF. CDR3 sequence (DNA): TGTGCCAGCAGTACACGTCAGCCCCAGCATTTT. The rearrangement joins TRBV28 to TRBJ1-5; D not resolved. The germline V gene has CDR1 MDHEN and CDR2 SYDVKM. The CDR3 is 11 residues long. V was clipped by 5 bases and J by 6 bases, with 5 bases between them.

This clonotype came up many times. The J gene is TRBJ1-1, the V gene TRBV30; perhaps TRBD1 as D (6 bases). Germline loops: CDR1 GTSNPN, CDR2 SVGIG (reference sequence). The V and J ends lost 0 bases and 5 bases respectively, with 13 bases between them. The CDR3 is 14 amino acids. The CDR3 loop reads CAWSVRGTTTEAFF. Written as DNA, the CDR3 is TGTGCCTGGAGTGTACGGGGGACAACTACTGAAGCTTTCTTT.

This clonotype came up many times. The rearrangement uses TRBV7-8 and TRBJ2-5; 7 bases fit TRBD1. Germline V gene data show CDR1 as SGHVS and CDR2 as FQNEAQ. The trim removed 1 base at V and 4 bases at J, leaving 6 bases unmatched. The CDR3 totals 15 residues. The CDR3 DNA reads as TGTGCCAGCAGCTTAGGAGACAGGGTTAGAGAGACCCAGTACTTC. This codes for CASSLGDRVRETQYF.

At least ten counts were recorded for this clonotype. The chain has TRBV10-3 and TRBJ2-6, with D possibly being TRBD1 (6 bases). With 3 bases removed from V and 4 bases from J, the gap between germline ends came to 10 bases. The germline V gene encodes CDR1 ENHRY and CDR2 SYGVKD. This CDR3 comprises 15 residues. The CDR3 DNA reads TGTGCCATCAGTGATCAGGGGAGCGGGGCCAACGTCCTGACTTTC. This sequence encodes CAISDQGSGANVLTF.